In its sample, the clone carrying this T cell receptor beta chain was seen a few times. Its antigen is not known. PCR was performed using 60 Vbeta and 13 Jbeta primers. Measured with immunoSEQ multiplex PCR; TCRdb has only the in-frame clones, and not every one. Here the sample spans 100,000 to 150,000 clones, approximately 80% being singletons. The data derive from a study of cytomegalovirus exposure and HLA in healthy donors. Turning to the study itself: Earlier results showed some 120 million unique TCR beta sequences derived from approximately 170 million T cells.

The CDR3 consists of 14 residues. The ends were cut back, 0 bases at V and 6 bases at J, with 11 bases in the middle. Germline V gene lookup returns CDR1 LGHNA and CDR2 YSLEER. Study-wide findings and caveats: Exclusion as indistinguishable affected some V segments, including TRBV6-2 and TRBV6-3. What a later analysis showed was that several of the most significant clusters appeared linked to common viral pathogens.

Sequenced input: PBMCs. This sequence joins TRBV4-3 and TRBJ1-2; D is uncertain. The clonotype originates from a man in his forties in good health and CMV-seronegative. CDR3 sequence: CASSQEAVADGYTF. DNA of the CDR3: TGCGCCAGCAGCCAAGAAGCGGTCGCGGATGGCTACACCTTC.